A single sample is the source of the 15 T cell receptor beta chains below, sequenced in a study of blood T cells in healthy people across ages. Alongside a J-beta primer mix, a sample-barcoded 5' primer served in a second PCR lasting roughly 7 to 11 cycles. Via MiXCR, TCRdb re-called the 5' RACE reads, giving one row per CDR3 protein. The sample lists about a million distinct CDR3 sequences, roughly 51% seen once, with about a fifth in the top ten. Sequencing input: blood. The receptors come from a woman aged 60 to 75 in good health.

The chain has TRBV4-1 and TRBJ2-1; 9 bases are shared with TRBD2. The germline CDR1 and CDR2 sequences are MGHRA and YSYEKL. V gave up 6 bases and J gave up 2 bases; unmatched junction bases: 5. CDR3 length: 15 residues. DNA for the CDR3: TGCGCCAGCAGGACACTAGCGGGCCCCTACAATGAGCAGTTCTTC. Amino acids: CASRTLAGPYNEQFF.

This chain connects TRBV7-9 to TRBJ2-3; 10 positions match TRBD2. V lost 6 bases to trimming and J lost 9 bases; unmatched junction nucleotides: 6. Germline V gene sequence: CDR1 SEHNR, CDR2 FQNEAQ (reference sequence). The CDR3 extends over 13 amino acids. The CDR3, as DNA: TGTGCCAGCAGACCTAGCGGGGGCGAGACGCAGTATTTT. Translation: CASRPSGGETQYF.

In DNA form, the CDR3 reads TGCAGTGCTCAACGGGTCGGGAGTTACAATGAGCAGTTCTTC. This gives the protein CSAQRVGSYNEQFF. The gene calls are TRBV20-1 and TRBJ2-1; perhaps TRBD2 as D (6 bases). The V end was cut by 5 bases, the J end by 4 bases, with 15 bases between. There are 14 residues in the CDR3. Per germline, CDR1 DFQATT and CDR2 SNEGSKA (reference sequence).

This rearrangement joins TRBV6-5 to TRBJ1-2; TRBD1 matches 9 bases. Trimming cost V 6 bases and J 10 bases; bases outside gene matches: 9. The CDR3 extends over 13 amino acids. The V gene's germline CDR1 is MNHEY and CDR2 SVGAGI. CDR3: CASSRPGTGSYTF. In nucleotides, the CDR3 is TGTGCCAGCAGCCGACCCGGGACAGGGTCCTACACCTTC.

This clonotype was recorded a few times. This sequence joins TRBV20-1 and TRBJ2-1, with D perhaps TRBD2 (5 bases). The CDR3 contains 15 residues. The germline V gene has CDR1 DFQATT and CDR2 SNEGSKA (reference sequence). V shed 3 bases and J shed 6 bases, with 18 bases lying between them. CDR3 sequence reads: CSARVGGGSPNEQFF. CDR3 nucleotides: TGCAGTGCTAGGGTAGGCGGAGGTTCTCCCAATGAGCAGTTCTTC.

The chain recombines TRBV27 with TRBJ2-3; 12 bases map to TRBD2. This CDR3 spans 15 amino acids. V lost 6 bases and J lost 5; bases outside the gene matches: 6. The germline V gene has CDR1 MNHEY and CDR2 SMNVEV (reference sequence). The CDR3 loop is CASSSLAGGRDTQYF. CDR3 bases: TGTGCCAGCAGCTCCCTAGCGGGAGGGCGAGATACGCAGTATTTT.

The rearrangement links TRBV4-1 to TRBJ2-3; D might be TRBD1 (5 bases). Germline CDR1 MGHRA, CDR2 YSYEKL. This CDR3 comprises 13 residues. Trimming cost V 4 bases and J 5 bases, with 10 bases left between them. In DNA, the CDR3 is TGCGCCAGCAGCCTTCAAAGGGGAGATACGCAGTATTTT. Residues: CASSLQRGDTQYF.

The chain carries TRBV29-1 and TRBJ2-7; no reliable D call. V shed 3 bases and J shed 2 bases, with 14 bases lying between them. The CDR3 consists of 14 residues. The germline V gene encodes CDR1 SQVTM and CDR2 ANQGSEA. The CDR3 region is CSVETPTDTYEQYF. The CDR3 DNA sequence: TGCAGCGTTGAGACCCCTACTGATACCTACGAGCAGTACTTC.

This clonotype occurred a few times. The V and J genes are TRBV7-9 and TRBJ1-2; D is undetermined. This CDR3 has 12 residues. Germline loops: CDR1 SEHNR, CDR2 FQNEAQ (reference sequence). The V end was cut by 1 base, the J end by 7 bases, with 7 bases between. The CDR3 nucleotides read TGTGCCAGCAGCTTAGGTTCATCTGGCTACACCTTC. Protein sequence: CASSLGSSGYTF.

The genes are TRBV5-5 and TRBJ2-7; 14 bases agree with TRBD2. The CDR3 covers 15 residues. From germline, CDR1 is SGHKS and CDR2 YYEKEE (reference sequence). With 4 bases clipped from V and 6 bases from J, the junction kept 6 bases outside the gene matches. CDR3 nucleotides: TGTGCCAGCAGCGTGGGACTAGCGGGAGTAAGCGAGCAGTACTTC. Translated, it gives CASSVGLAGVSEQYF.

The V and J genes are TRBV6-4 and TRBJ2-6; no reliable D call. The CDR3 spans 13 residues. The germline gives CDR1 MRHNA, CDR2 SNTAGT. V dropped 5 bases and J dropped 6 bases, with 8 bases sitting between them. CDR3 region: CASSSDEANVLTF. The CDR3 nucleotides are TGTGCCAGCAGTTCTGATGAGGCCAACGTCCTGACTTTC.

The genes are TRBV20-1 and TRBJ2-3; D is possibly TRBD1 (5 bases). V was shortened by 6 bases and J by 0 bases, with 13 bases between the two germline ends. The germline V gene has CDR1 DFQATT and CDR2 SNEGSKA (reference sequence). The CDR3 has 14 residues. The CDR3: CSAARGSSTDTQYF. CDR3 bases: TGCAGTGCCGCAAGGGGTAGCAGCACAGATACGCAGTATTTT.

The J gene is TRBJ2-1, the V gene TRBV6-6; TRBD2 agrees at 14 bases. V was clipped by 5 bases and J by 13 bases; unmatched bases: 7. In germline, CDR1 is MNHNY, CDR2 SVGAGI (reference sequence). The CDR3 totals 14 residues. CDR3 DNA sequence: TGTGCCAGCAGTCCAGGGACTAGCGGGAGCCCCCAGTTCTTC. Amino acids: CASSPGTSGSPQFF.

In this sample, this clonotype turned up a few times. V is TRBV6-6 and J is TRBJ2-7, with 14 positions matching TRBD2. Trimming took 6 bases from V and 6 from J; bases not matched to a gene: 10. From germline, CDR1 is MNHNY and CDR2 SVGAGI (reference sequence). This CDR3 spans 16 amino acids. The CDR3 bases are TGTGCCAGCAGCCGCCGGACTAGCGGGAGGTTCTTCGAGCAGTACTTC. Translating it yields CASSRRTSGRFFEQYF.

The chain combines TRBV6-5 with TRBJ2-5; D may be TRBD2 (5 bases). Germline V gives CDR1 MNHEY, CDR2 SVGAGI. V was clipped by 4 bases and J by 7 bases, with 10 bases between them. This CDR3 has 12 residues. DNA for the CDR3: TGTGCCAGCAGTTCTGCCAGCGGGACCCAGTACTTC. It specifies CASSSASGTQYF.